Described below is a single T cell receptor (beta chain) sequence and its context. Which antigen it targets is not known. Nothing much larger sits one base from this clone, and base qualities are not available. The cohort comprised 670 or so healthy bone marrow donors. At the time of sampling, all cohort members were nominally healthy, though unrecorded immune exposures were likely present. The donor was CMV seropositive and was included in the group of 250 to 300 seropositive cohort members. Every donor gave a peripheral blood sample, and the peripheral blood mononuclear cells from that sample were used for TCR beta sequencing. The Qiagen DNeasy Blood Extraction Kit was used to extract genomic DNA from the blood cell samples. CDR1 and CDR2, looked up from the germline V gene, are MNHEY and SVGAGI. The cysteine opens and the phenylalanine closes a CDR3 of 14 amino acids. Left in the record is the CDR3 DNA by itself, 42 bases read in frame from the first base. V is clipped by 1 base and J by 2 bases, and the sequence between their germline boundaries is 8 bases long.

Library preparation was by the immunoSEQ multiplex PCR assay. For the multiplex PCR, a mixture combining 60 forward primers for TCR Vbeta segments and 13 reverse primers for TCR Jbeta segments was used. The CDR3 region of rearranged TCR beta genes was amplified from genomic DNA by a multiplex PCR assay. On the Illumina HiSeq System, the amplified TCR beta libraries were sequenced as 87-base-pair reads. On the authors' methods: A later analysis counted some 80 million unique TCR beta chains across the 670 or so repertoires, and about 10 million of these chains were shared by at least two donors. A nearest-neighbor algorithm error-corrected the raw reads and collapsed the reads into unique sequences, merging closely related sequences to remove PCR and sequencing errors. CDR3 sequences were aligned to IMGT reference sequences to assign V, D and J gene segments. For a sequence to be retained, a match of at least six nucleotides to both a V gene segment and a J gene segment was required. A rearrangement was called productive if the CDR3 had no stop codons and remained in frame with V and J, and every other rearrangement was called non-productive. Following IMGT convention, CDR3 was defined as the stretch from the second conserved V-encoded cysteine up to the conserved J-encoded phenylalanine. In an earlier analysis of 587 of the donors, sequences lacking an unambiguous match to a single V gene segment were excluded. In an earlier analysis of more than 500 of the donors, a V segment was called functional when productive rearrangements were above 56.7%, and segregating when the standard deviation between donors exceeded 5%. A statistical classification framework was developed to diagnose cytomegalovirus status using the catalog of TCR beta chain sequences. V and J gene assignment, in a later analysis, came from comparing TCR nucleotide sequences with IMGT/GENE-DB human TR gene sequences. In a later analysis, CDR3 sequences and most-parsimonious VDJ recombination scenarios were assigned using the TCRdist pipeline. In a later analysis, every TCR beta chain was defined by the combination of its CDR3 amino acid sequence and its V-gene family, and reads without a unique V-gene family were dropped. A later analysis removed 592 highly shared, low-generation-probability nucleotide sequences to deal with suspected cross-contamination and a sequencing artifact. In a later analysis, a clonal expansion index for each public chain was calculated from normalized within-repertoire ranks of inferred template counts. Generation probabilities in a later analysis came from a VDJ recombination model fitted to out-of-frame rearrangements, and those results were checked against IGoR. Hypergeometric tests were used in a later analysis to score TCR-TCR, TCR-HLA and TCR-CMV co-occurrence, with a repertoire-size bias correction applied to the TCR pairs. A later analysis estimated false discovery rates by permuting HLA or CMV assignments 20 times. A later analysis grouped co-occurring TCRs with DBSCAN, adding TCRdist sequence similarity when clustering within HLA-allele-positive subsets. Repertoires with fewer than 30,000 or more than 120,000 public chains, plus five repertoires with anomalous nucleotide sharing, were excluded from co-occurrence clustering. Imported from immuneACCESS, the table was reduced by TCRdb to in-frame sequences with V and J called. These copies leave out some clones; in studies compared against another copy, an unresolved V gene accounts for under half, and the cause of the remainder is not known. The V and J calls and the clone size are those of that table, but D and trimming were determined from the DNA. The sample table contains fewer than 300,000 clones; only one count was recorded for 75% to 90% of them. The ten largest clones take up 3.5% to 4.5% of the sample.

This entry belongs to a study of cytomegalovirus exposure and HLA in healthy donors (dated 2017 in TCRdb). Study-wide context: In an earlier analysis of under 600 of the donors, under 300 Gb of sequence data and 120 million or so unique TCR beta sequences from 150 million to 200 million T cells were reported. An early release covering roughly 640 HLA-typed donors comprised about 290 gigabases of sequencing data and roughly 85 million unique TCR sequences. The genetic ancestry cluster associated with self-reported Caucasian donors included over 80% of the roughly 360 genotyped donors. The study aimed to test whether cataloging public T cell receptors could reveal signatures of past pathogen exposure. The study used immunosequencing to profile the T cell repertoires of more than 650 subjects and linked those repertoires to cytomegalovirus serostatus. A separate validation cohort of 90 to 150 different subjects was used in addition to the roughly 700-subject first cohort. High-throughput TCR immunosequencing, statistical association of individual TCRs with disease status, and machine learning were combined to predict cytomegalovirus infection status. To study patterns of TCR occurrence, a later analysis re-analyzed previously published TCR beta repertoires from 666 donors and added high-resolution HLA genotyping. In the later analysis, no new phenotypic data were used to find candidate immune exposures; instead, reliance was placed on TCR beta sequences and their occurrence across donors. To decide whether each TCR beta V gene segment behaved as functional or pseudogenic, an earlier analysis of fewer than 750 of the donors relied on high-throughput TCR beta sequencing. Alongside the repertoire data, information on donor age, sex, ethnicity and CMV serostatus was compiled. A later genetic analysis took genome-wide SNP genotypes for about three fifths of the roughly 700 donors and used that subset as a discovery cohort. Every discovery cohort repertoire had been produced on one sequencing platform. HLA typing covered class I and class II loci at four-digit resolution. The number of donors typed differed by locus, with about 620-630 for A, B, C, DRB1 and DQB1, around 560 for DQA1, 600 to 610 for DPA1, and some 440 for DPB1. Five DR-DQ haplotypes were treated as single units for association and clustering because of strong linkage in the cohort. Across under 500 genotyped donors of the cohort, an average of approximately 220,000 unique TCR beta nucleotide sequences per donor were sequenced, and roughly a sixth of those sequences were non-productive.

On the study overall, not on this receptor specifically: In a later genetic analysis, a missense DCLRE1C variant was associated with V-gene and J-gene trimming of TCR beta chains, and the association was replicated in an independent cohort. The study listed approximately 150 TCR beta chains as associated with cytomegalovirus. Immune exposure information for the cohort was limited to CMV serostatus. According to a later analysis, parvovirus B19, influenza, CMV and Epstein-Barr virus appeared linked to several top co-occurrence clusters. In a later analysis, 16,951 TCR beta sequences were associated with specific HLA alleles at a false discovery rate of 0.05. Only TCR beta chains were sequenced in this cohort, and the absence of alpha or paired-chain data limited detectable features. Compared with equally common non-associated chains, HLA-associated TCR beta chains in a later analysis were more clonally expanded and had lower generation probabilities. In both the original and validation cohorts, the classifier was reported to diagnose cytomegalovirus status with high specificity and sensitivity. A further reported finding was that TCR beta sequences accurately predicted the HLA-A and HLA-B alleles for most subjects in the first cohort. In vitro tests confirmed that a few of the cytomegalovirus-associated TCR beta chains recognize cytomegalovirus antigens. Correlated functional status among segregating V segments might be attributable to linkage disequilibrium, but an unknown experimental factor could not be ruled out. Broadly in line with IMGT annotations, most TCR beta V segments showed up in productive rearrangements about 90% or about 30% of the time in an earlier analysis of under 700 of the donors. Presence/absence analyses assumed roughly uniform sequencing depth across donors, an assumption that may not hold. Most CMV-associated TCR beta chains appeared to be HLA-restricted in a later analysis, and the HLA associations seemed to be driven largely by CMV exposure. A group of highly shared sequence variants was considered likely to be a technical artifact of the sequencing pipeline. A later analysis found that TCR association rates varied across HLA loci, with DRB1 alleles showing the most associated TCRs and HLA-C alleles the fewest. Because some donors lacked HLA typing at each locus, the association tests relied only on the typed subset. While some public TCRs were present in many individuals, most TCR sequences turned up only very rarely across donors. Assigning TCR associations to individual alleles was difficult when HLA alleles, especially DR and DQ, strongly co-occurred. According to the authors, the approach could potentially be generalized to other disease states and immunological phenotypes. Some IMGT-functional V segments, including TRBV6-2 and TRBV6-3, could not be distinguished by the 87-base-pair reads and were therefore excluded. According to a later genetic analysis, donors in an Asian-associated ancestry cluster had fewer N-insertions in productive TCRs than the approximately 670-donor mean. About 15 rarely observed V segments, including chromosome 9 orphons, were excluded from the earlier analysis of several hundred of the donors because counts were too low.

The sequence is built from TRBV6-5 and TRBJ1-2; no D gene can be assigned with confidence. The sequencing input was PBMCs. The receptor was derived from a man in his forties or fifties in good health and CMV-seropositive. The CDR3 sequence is CASSYYDSNYGYTF. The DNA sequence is TGTGCCAGCAGTTACTATGACTCAAACTATGGCTACACCTTC.